These 20 T cell receptor beta chains were sequenced from one sample in a study of T cells in Graves' hyperthyroidism and ophthalmopathy. TCR beta CDR3 region amplification was performed from RNA transcripts. The TCR CDR3 was amplified in a first-round RT-PCR using the HTBI primer set. TCRdb re-called the multiplex PCR reads through MiXCR, storing one row per CDR3 protein. The profile covers 700,000 to 950,000 distinct CDR3 sequences, with roughly a third appearing a single time and around 30% taken by the ten largest. The sequenced sample was blood. These TCRs come from a woman in her thirties or forties with Graves' hyperthyroidism.

This clonotype was recorded many times. The chain couples TRBV2 to TRBJ1-2; 9 nucleotides align to TRBD1. The germline CDR1 and CDR2 sequences are SNHLY and FYNNEI. After removal of 5 bases from V and 4 bases from J, the junction contained 8 bases not matched to a gene. This CDR3 is built from 15 residues. CDR3 protein: CASSSRTGAPYGYTF. The CDR3 bases are TGTGCCAGCAGTTCGCGGACAGGGGCCCCCTATGGCTACACCTTC. Full variable domain (rest looked up from reference TRBV2 and TRBJ1-2): EPEVTQTPSHQVTQMGQEVILRCVPISNHLYFYWYRQILGQKVEFLVSFYNNEISEKSEIFDDQFSVERPDGSNFTLKIRSTKLEDSAMYFCASSSRTGAPYGYTFGSGTRLTVV.

This clonotype was observed a handful of times. V gene TRBV4-2 combines with J gene TRBJ2-7; TRBD1 agrees at 7 bases. V shed 4 bases, J shed 5 bases, and the junction held 8 bases outside the gene matches. Per the germline V gene, CDR1 is LGHNA and CDR2 is YNFKEQ. There are 14 residues in the CDR3. CDR3 loop: CASSRLGQAHEQYF. In DNA form, the CDR3 reads TGTGCCAGCAGCCGGTTAGGACAGGCCCACGAGCAGTACTTC.

This clonotype came up many times. The junction does not match germline at one end; this may be a read error. The V gene is TRBV7-2, the J gene TRBJ2-7; the D gene could be TRBD1 or TRBD2 (5 bases each). Germline-derived CDR1 and CDR2 are SGHTA and FQGNSA. The CDR3 has 12 residues. CDR3 protein: CASSPGPYEQYF. In DNA, the CDR3 is TGCGCCAGCAGTCCGGGGCCCTACGAGCAGTACTTC. The full variable domain, with the rest looked up from reference TRBV7-2 and TRBJ2-7, is GAGVSQSPSNKVTEKGKDVELRCDPISGHTALYWYRQSLGQGLEFLIYFQGNSAPDKSGLPSDRFSAERTGGSVSTLTIQRTQQEDSAVYLCASSPGPYEQYFGPGTRLTVT.

The chain uses TRBV19 and TRBJ1-1, with 10 bases matching TRBD1. The CDR3 contains 16 residues. Germline-derived CDR1 and CDR2 are LNHDA and SQIVND (reference sequence). V shed 4 bases and J 6 bases; nucleotides not matched to a gene: 11. The CDR3 here is CASSTRDRGWFAEAFF. CDR3 DNA: TGTGCCAGTAGTACTCGGGACAGGGGCTGGTTTGCTGAAGCTTTCTTT.

Many counts were recorded for this clonotype. At one end the junction does not follow the germline gene, possibly because of a read error. This chain links TRBV10-3 with TRBJ2-6, with D perhaps TRBD1 (6 bases). The CDR3 consists of 16 residues. Germline CDR1 ENHRY, CDR2 SYGVKD. The CDR3 nucleotides read TGTGCCATCAATGAGAGGGGGTACTCTGGGGCCAACGTCCTGACTTTC. It translates to CAINERGYSGANVLTF.

This clonotype was seen more than once but under ten times. V gene TRBV6-1 combines with J gene TRBJ2-5; a possible D gene is TRBD1 (6 bases). The V and J ends lost 5 bases and 8 bases respectively, with 21 bases between them. The CDR3 extends over 15 amino acids. CDR1 MNHNS and CDR2 SASEGT come from the germline V gene. The chain's CDR3 is CASSRVGQPGATQYF. CDR3 bases: TGTGCCAGCAGTAGAGTCGGACAGCCAGGCGCAACCCAGTACTTC.

Of note for this clonotype: Relative to the germline gene, one junction end is altered; a read error may explain this. V gene TRBV12-5 combines with J gene TRBJ1-5; D remains unclear. The CDR3 consists of 18 residues. Per germline, CDR1 LGHNT and CDR2 FRNRAP. CDR3 nucleotides: TGTGCCAGCGCTCCGTCTCCCCTGTTTAGAAGAAGCAACCAGCCCCAGCATTTT. Translation gives CASAPSPLFRRSNQPQHF.

At least ten counts were recorded for this clonotype. V is TRBV29-1 and J is TRBJ1-4; possibly TRBD1 for D (6 bases). Per the germline V gene, CDR1 is SQVTM and CDR2 is ANQGSEA. V lost 0 bases to trimming and J lost 0 bases, with 17 bases between them. The CDR3 runs 18 residues. DNA of the CDR3: TGCAGCGTTGAAGATGGCCAGGGGAGTTTGTCAACTAATGAAAAACTGTTTTTT. This translates into CSVEDGQGSLSTNEKLFF.

The V call is TRBV12-3 or TRBV12-4, the J call TRBJ1-5, with D perhaps TRBD1 (5 bases). Deletions cut 7 bases from V and 5 bases from J, with 12 bases between. The CDR3 is 13 amino acids. CDR3 DNA: TGTGCCAGCACCCCTGGGGGGTATCAGCCCCAGCATTTT. Its translation: CASTPGGYQPQHF.

This clonotype was counted only a few times. The chain is built from TRBV4-1 and TRBJ1-6, with TRBD1 matching over 9 bases. V dropped 4 bases and J dropped 4; count of bases not matched to a gene: 5. CDR1 and CDR2 (germline): MGHRA, YSYEKL. CDR3 length: 16 residues. The CDR3 sequence: CASSLSQGAYNSPLHF. The CDR3 nucleotides are TGCGCCAGCAGCCTATCACAGGGGGCATATAATTCACCCCTCCACTTT.

The genes are TRBV7-3 and TRBJ2-7, with 10 nucleotides matching TRBD1. The assigned J gene may be wrong: the sequence end matches TRBJ2-5 better. The CDR3 sequence is 16 residues long. Germline V gives CDR1 SGHTA, CDR2 FQGTGA. CDR3 sequence (DNA): TGTGCCAGCAGGACTACCGGGACAGGGGAGAGGAGGACCCAGTACTTC. Amino acid sequence: CASRTTGTGERRTQYF.

Worth noting for this clonotype: The missing conserved phenylalanine or tryptophan at the end of this CDR3 makes a read error likely. The CDR3 DNA reads TGTGCCAGCAGCGTAACTAGCGGGGACGTCTACGAGCAGTACCTC. Protein: CASSVTSGDVYEQYL. This chain uses TRBV9 with TRBJ2-7; TRBD2 matches 10 bases. The CDR3 runs 15 residues. V was clipped by 1 base and J by 3 bases; unmatched bases: 4. Germline assignment: CDR1 SGDLS and CDR2 YYNGEE.

In this sample, this clonotype turned up a few times. The rearrangement joins TRBV2 to TRBJ1-5, with TRBD1 matching 7 bases. Germline V lookup: CDR1 SNHLY, CDR2 FYNNEI. The CDR3 runs to 15 residues. V gave up 2 bases and J gave up 5 bases; unmatched junction bases: 6. DNA of the CDR3: TGTGCCAGCAGTGAAAGGGGGCTGAGGGATCAGCCCCAGCATTTT. The encoded protein is CASSERGLRDQPQHF.

V and J are TRBV7-9 and TRBJ2-2; D possibly corresponds to TRBD2 (6 bases). Germline CDR1 SEHNR, CDR2 FQNEAQ (reference sequence). This CDR3 contains 15 residues. The V end lost 4 bases, the J end lost 6 bases, and 15 bases lay between the germline ends. CDR3 sequence (DNA): TGTGCCAGCAGCTCGCTTGGGACGGGGGCCGGGGAGCTGTTTTTT. Encoded protein: CASSSLGTGAGELFF.

Many counts were recorded for this clonotype. The rearrangement uses TRBV12-3 or TRBV12-4 and TRBJ1-2; D is possibly TRBD1 (5 bases). This CDR3 has 13 amino acids. Trimming took 5 bases from V and 3 from J, leaving 10 bases between them. This CDR3 reads CASSLGTYYGYTF. CDR3 DNA: TGTGCCAGCAGTCTCGGGACTTACTATGGCTACACCTTC.

This clonotype occurred many times. The rearrangement links TRBV11-2 to TRBJ2-7; 7 nucleotides line up with TRBD2. The CDR3 sequence is 14 residues long. V shed 5 bases, J shed 3 bases, and the junction held 7 bases outside the gene matches. The germline gives CDR1 SGHAT, CDR2 FQNNGV. CDR3 coding DNA: TGTGCCAGCAGCGCCGGGACTATAGTCTACGAGCAGTACTTC. It specifies CASSAGTIVYEQYF.

This clonotype was observed a few times. V gene TRBV28 combines with J gene TRBJ1-2; D unresolved. V gave up 4 bases and J gave up 5 bases, with 11 bases separating them. Germline V gene sequence: CDR1 MDHEN, CDR2 SYDVKM. The CDR3 totals 13 residues. The CDR3, as DNA: TGTGCCAGCAGTTGGGTTAGCACTTATGGCTACACCTTC. This sequence encodes CASSWVSTYGYTF.

Regarding this clonotype: This may arise from a read error, as a much more abundant clone is one base away. J is TRBJ1-5 and V is TRBV9, with a weak D call TRBD1 (6 bases). CDR3 length: 15 amino acids. Germline V gene data show CDR1 as SGDLS and CDR2 as YYNGEE. CDR3 sequence reads: CASSVGAESNRPQHF. DNA of the CDR3: TGTGCCAGCAGCGTGGGGGCCGAAAGCAATCGGCCCCAGCATTTT. The variable domain in full, with the rest retrieved from reference TRBV9 and TRBJ1-5, is DSGVTQTPKHLITATGQRVTLRCSPRSGDLSVYWYQQSLDQGLQFLIQYYNGEERAKGNILERFSAQQFPDLHSELNLSSLELGDSALYFCASSVGAESNRPQHFGDGTRLSIL.

This clonotype is a singleton in its sample. The CDR3, as DNA: TGTGCCAGCAGCAAGGACAGATTGGGTAACACCATATATTTT. As protein: CASSKDRLGNTIYF. The chain joins TRBV11-2 to TRBJ1-3; the D gene is possibly TRBD1 (6 bases). The CDR3 is 14 amino acids. V was cut by 5 bases and J by 7 bases, with 15 bases left in between. Germline V CDR1 and CDR2: SGHAT, FQNNGV.

This clonotype has just a few counts. The chain recombines TRBV7-8 with TRBJ2-7, with 13 bases identical to TRBD2. The CDR3 has 16 amino acids. Trimming at V came to 4 bases and at J to 5 bases, leaving 8 bases not matched to a gene. Germline CDR1 and CDR2: SGHVS and FQNEAQ. The CDR3 is CASSCSGTSGMDEQYF. DNA of the CDR3: TGTGCCAGCAGCTGTTCCGGGACTAGCGGGATGGACGAGCAGTACTTC.